The present TCR beta chain was sequenced within a study of control samples from healthy donors and cancer patients. With 4 bases clipped from V and 3 bases from J, the junction kept 10 bases outside the gene matches. This CDR3 has 16 amino acids. Germline values: CDR1 LNHDA, CDR2 SQIVND (reference sequence). Clones were read by immunoSEQ multiplex PCR, and TCRdb kept only the in-frame ones, dropping some. The repertoire includes some 120,000 clones, 80% to 95% of them detected once, and about 2.5% sits in the top ten. The chain carries TRBV19 and TRBJ2-3, with 7 bases that match TRBD2. The source material was blood. The clonotype comes from a man aged 18 to 30 in good health. Written as DNA, the CDR3 is TGTGCCAGTAGTAGCCCTGGCGGGAGTATGACAGATACGCAGTATTTT. Protein sequence: CASSSPGGSMTDTQYF. Combining the CDR3 with reference TRBV19 and TRBJ2-3 gives the whole variable domain DGGITQSPKYLFRKEGQNVTLSCEQNLNHDAMYWYRQDPGQGLRLIYYSQIVNDFQKGDIAEGYSVSREKKESFPLTVTSAQKNPTAFYLCASSSPGGSMTDTQYFGPGTRLTVL.